Below, 28 T cell receptor beta chains from the same sample are listed, as sequenced in a study of CD8 T cells in ankylosing spondylitis. Study-level results: A TCR beta motif made of eight highly homologous variants seemed typical of ankylosing spondylitis blood.

The antigens these receptors bind are not known. TCRdb used MiXCR to reprocess the 5' RACE reads, holding one entry per CDR3 protein. The sample lists 750,000 to 850,000 distinct CDR3 sequences, about 11% seen once, with around 0.51% in the top ten. The material sequenced was blood, either unsorted or a sorted T cell fraction (not recorded which). These receptors all stem from a male donor with ankylosing spondylitis.

The rearrangement uses TRBV9 and TRBJ2-2; perhaps TRBD1 as D (5 bases). V lost 7 bases to trimming and J lost 0 bases, with 16 bases between them. Germline V CDR1 and CDR2: SGDLS, YYNGEE. The CDR3 sequence is 16 residues long. The CDR3 here is CASGPPQESNTGELFF. The CDR3 DNA follows: TGTGCCAGCGGGCCCCCACAGGAATCGAACACCGGGGAGCTGTTTTTT.

This clonotype was seen a handful of times. The chain combines TRBV5-1 with TRBJ2-2; the D gene is possibly TRBD1 (6 bases). Trimming stripped 4 bases from V and 8 bases from J, with 21 bases between. The CDR3 length is 16 residues. CDR1 is SGHRS, CDR2 YFSETQ, per germline. CDR3 loop: CASSLLSRDTGGELFF. For the CDR3, the DNA is TGCGCCAGCAGCCTACTTTCGCGAGACACAGGGGGGGAGCTGTTTTTT.

This clonotype has more than one count but fewer than ten. This sequence joins TRBV20-1 and TRBJ2-5; 9 nucleotides match TRBD2. Germline-derived CDR1 and CDR2 are DFQATT and SNEGSKA (reference sequence). The length of the CDR3 is 16 residues. Germline trimming cut 2 bases from V and 1 base from J; bases unmatched to any gene: 8. CDR3 sequence reads: CSARMGTSGPQETQYF. The CDR3 bases are TGCAGTGCTAGAATGGGAACTAGCGGGCCCCAAGAGACCCAGTACTTC.

The chain is built from TRBV12-3 or TRBV12-4 and TRBJ1-3; D not certain. CDR3 length equals 14 residues. V was cut by 4 bases and J by 9 bases, with 16 bases left in between. The CDR3 DNA follows: TGTGCCAGCAGTTATGGACCCGGGGAGGGCACCATATATTTT. It yields the protein CASSYGPGEGTIYF.

This clonotype turned up a few times. This sequence joins TRBV6-5 and TRBJ2-5; D gene uncertain. Germline CDR1 and CDR2: MNHEY and SVGAGI. This CDR3 is built from 17 residues. Trimming pared 0 bases from V and 1 base from J, leaving 15 bases between. DNA of the CDR3: TGTGCCAGCAGTTACTCCCCCTCTCTGACGTTCCAAGAGACCCAGTACTTC. Amino acids: CASSYSPSLTFQETQYF.

This clonotype turned up a few times. The J gene is TRBJ2-2, the V gene TRBV2; 8 bases map to TRBD1. The J segment lost 8 bases and the V segment lost 7 bases, leaving 6 bases of the junction unmatched. Looked up from germline, CDR1 is SNHLY and CDR2 is FYNNEI. The CDR3 is 13 residues long. In DNA form, the CDR3 reads TGTGCCAGCACTCCGACAGGGGATGGGGAGCTGTTTTTT. It yields the protein CASTPTGDGELFF.

This clonotype was seen more than once but under ten times. The V gene is TRBV2, the J gene TRBJ2-5, with D perhaps matching TRBD1 (5 bases). Between the trimmed V and J ends, which lost 5 bases and 4 bases, there was a span of 17 bases. The CDR3 is 15 residues long. CDR1 and CDR2 (germline): SNHLY, FYNNEI. CDR3 coding DNA: TGTGCCAGCAGTCCGGCTACAGGAGAGGTAGAGACCCAGTACTTC. Encoded protein: CASSPATGEVETQYF. Drawing the rest from reference TRBV2 and TRBJ2-5, the complete variable domain is EPEVTQTPSHQVTQMGQEVILRCVPISNHLYFYWYRQILGQKVEFLVSFYNNEISEKSEIFDDQFSVERPDGSNFTLKIRSTKLEDSAMYFCASSPATGEVETQYFGPGTRLLVL.

The rearrangement links TRBV6-5 to TRBJ2-2, with 7 bases identical to TRBD2. CDR1 is MNHEY, CDR2 SVGAGI, per germline. The CDR3 length is 18 residues. The trim removed 0 bases at V and 5 bases at J, leaving 12 bases unmatched. The CDR3 here is CASSYSGLAASRTGELFF. The CDR3 DNA follows: TGTGCCAGCAGTTACTCGGGGCTAGCGGCCTCGAGGACCGGGGAGCTGTTTTTT.

This clonotype was counted a few times. The V gene is TRBV6-2 or TRBV6-3, the J gene TRBJ2-1, with 9 bases that match TRBD2. From germline, CDR1 is MNHEY and CDR2 SVGEGT. The ends lost 6 bases at V and 5 bases at J; junction bases unmatched: 5. This CDR3 has 14 amino acids. Here the CDR3 DNA reads TGTGCCAGCAGATTTAGCGGGGGAGACAATGAGCAGTTCTTC. Amino acid sequence: CASRFSGGDNEQFF.

The gene calls are TRBV5-1 and TRBJ2-7; D ambiguous. Germline CDR1 and CDR2: SGHRS and YFSETQ. The CDR3 totals 14 residues. V lost 0 bases to trimming and J lost 7 bases, with 14 bases between them. The CDR3 loop is CASSLAVALDEQYF. CDR3 DNA sequence: TGCGCCAGCAGCTTGGCGGTCGCCCTGGATGAGCAGTACTTC.

The sample holds many counts of this clonotype. J is TRBJ2-7 and V is TRBV2; no clear D. The germline gives CDR1 SNHLY, CDR2 FYNNEI. Between the trimmed V and J ends, which lost 1 base and 1 base, there was a span of 5 bases. CDR3 length: 13 residues. CDR3 region: CASSEGNSYEQYF. The CDR3 region has the DNA TGTGCCAGCAGTGAAGGGAATTCCTACGAGCAGTACTTC.

This sequence joins TRBV20-1 and TRBJ2-1; no clear D. Trimming removed 2 bases from V and 6 bases from J, with 17 bases in between. The CDR3 loop spans 15 amino acids. Looked up from germline, CDR1 is DFQATT and CDR2 is SNEGSKA (reference sequence). Here the CDR3 reads CSARRRALTFNEQFF. DNA of the CDR3: TGCAGTGCTAGACGACGCGCTCTTACGTTCAATGAGCAGTTCTTC.

This clonotype was counted between two and nine times. The chain is built from TRBV20-1 and TRBJ2-7, with TRBD2 matching over 7 bases. CDR1 is DFQATT and CDR2 is SNEGSKA in the germline V gene (reference sequence). This CDR3 is built from 14 residues. The J segment lost 0 bases and the V segment lost 3 bases, leaving 5 bases of the junction unmatched. The CDR3 DNA reads as TGCAGTGCTAGTCGCCCGGGGGGCTCCTACGAGCAGTACTTC. Translated, it gives CSASRPGGSYEQYF.

A few counts support this clonotype. As DNA, the CDR3 is TGCAGTGCTGGCACCTCAGGGGTTACTGAAGCTTTCTTT. It codes for CSAGTSGVTEAFF. The chain recombines TRBV20-1 with TRBJ1-1; D perhaps matches TRBD1 (6 bases). The V and J ends lost 5 bases and 5 bases respectively, with 15 bases between them. CDR1 DFQATT and CDR2 SNEGSKA come from the germline V gene (reference sequence). The CDR3 totals 13 residues.

The chain carries TRBV5-1 and TRBJ2-3; D may be TRBD1 or TRBD2 (6 bases each). Trimming removed 3 bases at V and 4 bases at J, with 15 bases between. The CDR3 runs 15 residues. Germline V gene sequence: CDR1 SGHRS, CDR2 YFSETQ. For the CDR3, the DNA is TGCGCCAGCAGCTCAGAGGGGGGAGTCGCAGATACGCAGTATTTT. It is translated as CASSSEGGVADTQYF. The complete variable domain, with remaining parts taken from reference TRBV5-1 and TRBJ2-3, reads KAGVTQTPRYLIKTRGQQVTLSCSPISGHRSVSWYQQTPGQGLQFLFEYFSETQRNKGNFPGRFSGRQFSNSRSEMNVSTLELGDSALYLCASSSEGGVADTQYFGPGTRLTVL.

The rearrangement joins TRBV7-9 to TRBJ2-1, with 8 bases that match TRBD2. CDR1 and CDR2 from the germline V gene are SEHNR and FQNEAQ (reference sequence). The junction had 14 bases not matched to a gene; V was cut back by 3 bases and J by 7 bases. The CDR3 contains 17 residues. CDR3 protein: CASSLRAGGRSINEQFF. The CDR3 DNA reads as TGTGCCAGCAGCTTGAGGGCGGGAGGCCGATCAATTAATGAGCAGTTCTTC.

The genes are TRBV6-2 or TRBV6-3 and TRBJ2-2; 10 nucleotides line up with TRBD2. The CDR3 consists of 17 residues. The trim removed 5 bases at V and 4 bases at J, leaving 10 bases unmatched. Germline values: CDR1 MNHEY, CDR2 SVGEGT. The CDR3 nucleotides read TGTGCCAGCAGTCCCCGCATGTCTAGCGGGAGCACCGGGGAGCTGTTTTTT. It encodes CASSPRMSSGSTGELFF.

This clonotype came up many times. This chain connects TRBV20-1 to TRBJ1-6; D not resolved. Per germline, CDR1 DFQATT and CDR2 SNEGSKA (reference sequence). The CDR3 spans 12 residues. Trimming shortened V by 2 bases and J by 13 bases, and 12 bases separated the two germline ends. The CDR3 nucleotides read TGCAGTGCTAGAACCGCTGACGGGCCCCTCCACTTT. Translation gives CSARTADGPLHF.

V is TRBV29-1 and J is TRBJ2-3; possible D gene TRBD2, 6 bases. Germline CDR1 reads SQVTM; CDR2 reads ANQGSEA. The CDR3 has 13 amino acids. V gave up 6 bases and J gave up 4 bases, with 14 bases separating them. DNA for the CDR3: TGCAGCGTCGGGGGTGGGAGAGCAGATACGCAGTATTTT. Translation gives CSVGGGRADTQYF.

This clonotype appeared a few times. The junction departs from germline at one end; a sequencing error may be responsible. This chain's CDR3 is CASSFTGQNQHQHF. As DNA, the CDR3 is TGTGCCAGCAGCTTTACAGGGCAAAATCAGCACCAGCATTTT. The chain joins TRBV7-2 to TRBJ1-5, with TRBD1 as a possible D gene (6 bases). The CDR3 contains 14 residues. The germline gives CDR1 SGHTA, CDR2 FQGNSA. The complete variable domain, with remaining parts taken from reference TRBV7-2 and TRBJ1-5, reads GAGVSQSPSNKVTEKGKDVELRCDPISGHTALYWYRQSLGQGLEFLIYFQGNSAPDKSGLPSDRFSAERTGGSVSTLTIQRTQQEDSAVYLCASSFTGQNQHQHFGDGTRLSIL.

This clonotype was counted between two and nine times. Here the CDR3 reads CASSQGGTGWTEAFF. For the CDR3, the DNA is TGCGCCAGCAGCCAGGGCGGGACAGGGTGGACTGAAGCTTTCTTT. The gene calls are TRBV4-1 and TRBJ1-1, with 9 bases fitting TRBD1. J was trimmed by 5 bases and V by 3 bases; bases with no gene match: 7. This CDR3 is built from 15 residues. Germline V gives CDR1 MGHRA, CDR2 YSYEKL.

The rearrangement uses TRBV7-2 and TRBJ2-4; D possibly uses TRBD1 or TRBD2 (5 bases each). V dropped 0 bases and J dropped 5 bases, with 8 bases sitting between them. This CDR3 spans 14 amino acids. Per the germline V gene, CDR1 is SGHTA and CDR2 is FQGNSA. CDR3 sequence: CASSLAGRENIQYF. CDR3 DNA sequence: TGTGCCAGCAGCTTAGCGGGACGGGAAAACATTCAGTACTTC. The full variable domain, with the rest looked up from reference TRBV7-2 and TRBJ2-4, is GAGVSQSPSNKVTEKGKDVELRCDPISGHTALYWYRQSLGQGLEFLIYFQGNSAPDKSGLPSDRFSAERTGGSVSTLTIQRTQQEDSAVYLCASSLAGRENIQYFGAGTRLSVL.

The chain combines TRBV7-2 with TRBJ2-2; a possible D gene is TRBD1 (5 bases). Germline V CDR1 and CDR2: SGHTA, FQGNSA. The V end was cut by 5 bases, the J end by 3 bases, with 13 bases between. The CDR3 contains 15 residues. The CDR3 spells CASSHRNKDTGELFF. The CDR3 nucleotides are TGTGCCAGCAGCCACAGGAATAAGGACACCGGGGAGCTGTTTTTT.

This clonotype was counted ten times or more. J is TRBJ2-1 and V is TRBV5-1; D ambiguous. Germline CDR1 is SGHRS and CDR2 is YFSETQ. There are 15 residues in the CDR3. Between the trimmed V and J ends, which lost 5 bases and 2 bases, there was a span of 14 bases. The CDR3 bases are TGCGCCAGCAGTTGGGCACCTAGTGCCTACAATGAGCAGTTCTTC. It specifies CASSWAPSAYNEQFF.

This clonotype was counted a few times. The chain uses TRBV6-1 and TRBJ1-2; TRBD1 might be the D (6 bases). The CDR3 totals 15 residues. Germline assignment: CDR1 MNHNS and CDR2 SASEGT. Trimming stripped 7 bases from V and 3 bases from J, with 18 bases between. CDR3 DNA: TGTGCCAGCACCCAACTGCCCGCAGGGGACTATGGCTACACCTTC. It specifies CASTQLPAGDYGYTF.

This chain connects TRBV11-1 to TRBJ2-2; weak D call: TRBD1 (6 bases). Germline V CDR1 and CDR2: SGHAT, FQDESV (reference sequence). V was pared by 4 bases and J by 1 base, with 13 bases between. The CDR3 runs 16 residues. This CDR3 is CASSSRTEKNTGELFF. The CDR3 DNA follows: TGTGCCAGCAGCTCTAGGACAGAAAAGAACACCGGGGAGCTGTTTTTT.

This clonotype was found many times. CDR3 amino acids: CASSFGEETQYF. The CDR3 DNA sequence: TGTGCCAGCAGTTTCGGAGAAGAGACCCAGTACTTC. The chain recombines TRBV7-9 with TRBJ2-5; D remains unclear. The V end lost 6 bases, the J end lost 3 bases, and 8 bases lay between the germline ends. CDR1 and CDR2 from the germline V gene are SEHNR and FQNEAQ (reference sequence). This CDR3 has 12 residues.

V is TRBV5-1 and J is TRBJ1-1; possible D gene TRBD1, 6 bases. Trimming left V 0 bases short and J 1 base short, with 13 bases between. The V gene's germline CDR1 is SGHRS and CDR2 YFSETQ. This CDR3 is built from 16 residues. This CDR3 reads CASSLVPLGANTEAFF. The DNA for the CDR3 is TGCGCCAGCAGCTTGGTCCCTTTGGGGGCGAACACTGAAGCTTTCTTT. Full variable domain (missing parts from reference TRBV5-1 and TRBJ1-1): KAGVTQTPRYLIKTRGQQVTLSCSPISGHRSVSWYQQTPGQGLQFLFEYFSETQRNKGNFPGRFSGRQFSNSRSEMNVSTLELGDSALYLCASSLVPLGANTEAFFGQGTRLTVV.